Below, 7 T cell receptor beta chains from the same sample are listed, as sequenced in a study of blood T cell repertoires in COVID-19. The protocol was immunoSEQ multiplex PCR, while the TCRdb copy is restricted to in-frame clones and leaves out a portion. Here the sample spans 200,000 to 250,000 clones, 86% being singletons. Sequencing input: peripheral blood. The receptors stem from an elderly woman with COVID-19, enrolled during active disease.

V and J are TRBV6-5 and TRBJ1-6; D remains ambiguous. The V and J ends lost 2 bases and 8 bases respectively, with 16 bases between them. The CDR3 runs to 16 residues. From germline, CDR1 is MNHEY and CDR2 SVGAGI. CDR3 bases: TGTGCCAGCAGTTACGGCTACCGGGATCTTGATTCACCCCTCCACTTT. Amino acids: CASSYGYRDLDSPLHF.

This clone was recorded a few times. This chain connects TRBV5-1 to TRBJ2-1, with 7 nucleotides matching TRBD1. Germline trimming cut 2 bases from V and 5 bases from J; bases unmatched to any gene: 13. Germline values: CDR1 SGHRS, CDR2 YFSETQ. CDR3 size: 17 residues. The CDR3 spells CASSFGAGGRLDNEQFF. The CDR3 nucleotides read TGCGCCAGCAGCTTCGGGGCAGGGGGAAGACTGGACAATGAGCAGTTCTTC.

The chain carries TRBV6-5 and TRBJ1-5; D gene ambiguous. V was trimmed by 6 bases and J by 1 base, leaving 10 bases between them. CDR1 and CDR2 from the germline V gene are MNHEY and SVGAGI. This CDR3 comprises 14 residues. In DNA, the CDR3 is TGTGCCAGCAGCCACGCCGAGAGCAATCAGCCCCAGCATTTT. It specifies CASSHAESNQPQHF.

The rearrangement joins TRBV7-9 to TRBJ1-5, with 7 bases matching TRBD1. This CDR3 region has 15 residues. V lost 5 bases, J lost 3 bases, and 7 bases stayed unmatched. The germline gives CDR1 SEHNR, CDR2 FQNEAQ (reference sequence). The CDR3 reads CASSRTGVANQPQHF. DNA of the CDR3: TGTGCCAGCAGCCGGACAGGCGTAGCCAATCAGCCCCAGCATTTT.

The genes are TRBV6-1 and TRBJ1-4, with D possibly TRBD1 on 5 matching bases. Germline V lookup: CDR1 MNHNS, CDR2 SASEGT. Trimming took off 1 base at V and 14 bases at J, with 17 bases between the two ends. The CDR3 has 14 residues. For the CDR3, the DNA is TGTGCCAGCAGTGAAGGGACATCCCAAACCTCCCTGTTTTTT. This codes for CASSEGTSQTSLFF.

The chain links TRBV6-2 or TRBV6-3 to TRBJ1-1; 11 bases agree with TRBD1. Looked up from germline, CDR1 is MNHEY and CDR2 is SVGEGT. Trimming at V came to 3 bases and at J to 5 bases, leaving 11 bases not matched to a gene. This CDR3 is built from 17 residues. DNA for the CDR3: TGTGCCAGCAGTTATTCACGAGGACAGGGGGCGTCGACTGAAGCTTTCTTT. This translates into CASSYSRGQGASTEAFF.

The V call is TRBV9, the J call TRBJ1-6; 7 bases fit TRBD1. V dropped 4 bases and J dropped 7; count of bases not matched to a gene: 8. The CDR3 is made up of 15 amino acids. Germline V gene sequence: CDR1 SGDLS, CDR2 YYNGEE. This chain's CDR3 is CASSSAGTANSPLHF. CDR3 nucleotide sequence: TGTGCCAGCAGCTCCGCCGGGACAGCGAATTCACCCCTCCACTTT. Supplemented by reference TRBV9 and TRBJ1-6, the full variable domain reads DSGVTQTPKHLITATGQRVTLRCSPRSGDLSVYWYQQSLDQGLQFLIQYYNGEERAKGNILERFSAQQFPDLHSELNLSSLELGDSALYFCASSSAGTANSPLHFGNGTRLTVT.